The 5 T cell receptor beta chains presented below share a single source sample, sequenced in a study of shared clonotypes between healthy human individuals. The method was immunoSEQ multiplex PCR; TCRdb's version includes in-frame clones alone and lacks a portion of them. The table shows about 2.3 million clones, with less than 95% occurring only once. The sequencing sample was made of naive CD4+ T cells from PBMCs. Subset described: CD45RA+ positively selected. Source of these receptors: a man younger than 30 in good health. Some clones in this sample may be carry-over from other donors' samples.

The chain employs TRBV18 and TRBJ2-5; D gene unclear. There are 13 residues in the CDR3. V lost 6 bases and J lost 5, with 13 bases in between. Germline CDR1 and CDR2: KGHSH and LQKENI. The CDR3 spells CASSEVVQETQYF. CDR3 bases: TGTGCCAGCTCCGAGGTGGTCCAGGAGACCCAGTACTTC.

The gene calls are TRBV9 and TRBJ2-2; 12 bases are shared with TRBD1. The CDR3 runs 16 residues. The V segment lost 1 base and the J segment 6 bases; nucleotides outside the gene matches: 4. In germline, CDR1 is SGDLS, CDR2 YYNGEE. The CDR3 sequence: CASSVRGQGAPGELFF. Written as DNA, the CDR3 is TGTGCCAGCAGCGTAAGGGGACAGGGGGCCCCCGGGGAGCTGTTTTTT.

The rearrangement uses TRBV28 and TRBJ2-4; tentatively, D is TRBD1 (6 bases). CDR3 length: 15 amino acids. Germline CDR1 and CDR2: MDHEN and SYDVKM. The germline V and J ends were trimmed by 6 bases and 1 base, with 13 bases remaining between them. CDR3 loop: CASSLQQGAKNIQYF. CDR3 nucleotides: TGTGCCAGCAGCCTCCAACAGGGCGCCAAAAACATTCAGTACTTC.

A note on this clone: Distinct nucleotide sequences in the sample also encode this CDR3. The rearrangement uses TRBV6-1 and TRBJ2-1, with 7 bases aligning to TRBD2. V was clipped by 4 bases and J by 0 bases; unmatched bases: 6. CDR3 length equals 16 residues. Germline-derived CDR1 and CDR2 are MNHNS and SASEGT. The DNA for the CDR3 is TGTGCCAGCAGTGGGCTAGCGGCTAGCTCCTACAATGAGCAGTTCTTC. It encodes CASSGLAASSYNEQFF.

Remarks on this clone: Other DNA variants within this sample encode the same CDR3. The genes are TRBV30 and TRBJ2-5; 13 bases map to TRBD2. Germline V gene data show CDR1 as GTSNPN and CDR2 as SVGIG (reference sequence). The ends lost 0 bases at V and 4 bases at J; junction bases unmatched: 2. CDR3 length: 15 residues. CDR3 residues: CAWSVRLAGGETQYF. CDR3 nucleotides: TGTGCCTGGAGTGTAAGACTAGCGGGAGGAGAGACCCAGTACTTC.